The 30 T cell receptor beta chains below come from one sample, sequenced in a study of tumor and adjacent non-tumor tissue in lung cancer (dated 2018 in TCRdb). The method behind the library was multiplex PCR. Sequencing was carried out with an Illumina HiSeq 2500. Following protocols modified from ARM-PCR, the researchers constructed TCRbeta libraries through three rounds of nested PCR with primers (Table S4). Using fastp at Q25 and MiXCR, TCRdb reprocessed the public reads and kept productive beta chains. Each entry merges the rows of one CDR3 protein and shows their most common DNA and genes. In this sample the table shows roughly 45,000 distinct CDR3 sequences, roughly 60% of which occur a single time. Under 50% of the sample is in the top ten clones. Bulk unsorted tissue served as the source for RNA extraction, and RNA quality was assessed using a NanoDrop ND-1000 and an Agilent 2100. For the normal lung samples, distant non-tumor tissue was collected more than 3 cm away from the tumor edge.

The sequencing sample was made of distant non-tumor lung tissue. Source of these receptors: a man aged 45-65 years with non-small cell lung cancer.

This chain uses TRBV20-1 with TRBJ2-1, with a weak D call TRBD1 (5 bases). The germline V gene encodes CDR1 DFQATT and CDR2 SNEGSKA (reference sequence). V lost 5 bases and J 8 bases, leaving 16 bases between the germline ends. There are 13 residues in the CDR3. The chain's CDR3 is CSAYPSGHYEQFF. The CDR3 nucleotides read TGCAGTGCTTATCCTAGTGGACACTATGAGCAGTTCTTC.

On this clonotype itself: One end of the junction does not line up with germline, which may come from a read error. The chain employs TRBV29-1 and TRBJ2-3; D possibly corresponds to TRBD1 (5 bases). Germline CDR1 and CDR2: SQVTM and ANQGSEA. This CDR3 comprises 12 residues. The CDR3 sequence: CSTGVGTDTKYF. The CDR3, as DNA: TGCAGCACAGGAGTGGGCACAGATACGAAGTATTTT.

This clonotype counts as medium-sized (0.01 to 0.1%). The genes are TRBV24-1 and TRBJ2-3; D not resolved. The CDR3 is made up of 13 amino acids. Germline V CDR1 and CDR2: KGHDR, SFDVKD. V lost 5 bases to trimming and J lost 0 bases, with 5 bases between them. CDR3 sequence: CATSGRSTDTQYF. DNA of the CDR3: TGTGCCACCAGTGGTCGGAGCACAGATACGCAGTATTTT.

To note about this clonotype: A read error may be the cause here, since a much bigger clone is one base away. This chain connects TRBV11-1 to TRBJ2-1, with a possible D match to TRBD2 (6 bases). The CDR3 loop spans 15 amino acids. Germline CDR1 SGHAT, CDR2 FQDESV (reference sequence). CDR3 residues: CASSLDHSGYNERFF. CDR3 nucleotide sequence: TGTGCCAGCAGCCTAGACCATAGCGGCTACAATGAGCGGTTCTTC.

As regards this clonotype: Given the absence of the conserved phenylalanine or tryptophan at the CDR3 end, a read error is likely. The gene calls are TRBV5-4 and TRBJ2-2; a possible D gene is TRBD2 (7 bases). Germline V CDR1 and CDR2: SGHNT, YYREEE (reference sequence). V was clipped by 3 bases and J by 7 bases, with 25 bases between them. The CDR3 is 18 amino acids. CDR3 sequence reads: CASSSRGGGLAGIGELFS. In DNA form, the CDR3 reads TGTGCCAGCAGCTCCAGGGGCGGGGGCCTTGCGGGAATCGGGGAGCTGTTTTCT.

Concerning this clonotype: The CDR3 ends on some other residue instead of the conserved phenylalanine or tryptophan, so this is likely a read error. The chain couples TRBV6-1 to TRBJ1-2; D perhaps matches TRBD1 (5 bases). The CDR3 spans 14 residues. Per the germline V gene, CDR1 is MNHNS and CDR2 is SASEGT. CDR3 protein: CASSEARVGYGYTL. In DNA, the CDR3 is TGTGCCAGCAGTGAAGCCAGGGTGGGGTATGGATACACCTTA.

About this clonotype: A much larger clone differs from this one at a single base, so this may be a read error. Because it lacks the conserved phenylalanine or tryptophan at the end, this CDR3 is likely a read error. The CDR3 nucleotides are TGTGCCAGCAGCTTCGACAGGGCACAAGGGCAGCCCCAGCATCTT. It specifies CASSFDRAQGQPQHL. This chain links TRBV6-6 with TRBJ1-5; 7 nucleotides line up with TRBD1. Germline V lookup: CDR1 MNHNY, CDR2 SVGAGI (reference sequence). Germline trimming cut 6 bases from V and 7 bases from J; bases unmatched to any gene: 12. This CDR3 comprises 15 residues.

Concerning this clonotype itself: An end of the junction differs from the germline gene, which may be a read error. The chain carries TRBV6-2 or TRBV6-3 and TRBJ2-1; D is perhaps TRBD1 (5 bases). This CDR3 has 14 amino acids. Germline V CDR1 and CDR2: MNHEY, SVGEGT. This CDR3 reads CASSWGEENNEQFF. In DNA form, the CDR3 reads TGTGCCAGCAGTTGGGGCGAGGAGAACAATGAGCAGTTCTTT.

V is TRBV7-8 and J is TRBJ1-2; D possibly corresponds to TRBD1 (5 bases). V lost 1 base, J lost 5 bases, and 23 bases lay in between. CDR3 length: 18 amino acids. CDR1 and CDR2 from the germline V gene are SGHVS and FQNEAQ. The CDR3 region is CASSLGGVVGRLKYGYTF. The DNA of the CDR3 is TGTGCCAGCAGCTTAGGGGGGGTTGTCGGGCGCCTTAAATATGGCTACACCTTC.

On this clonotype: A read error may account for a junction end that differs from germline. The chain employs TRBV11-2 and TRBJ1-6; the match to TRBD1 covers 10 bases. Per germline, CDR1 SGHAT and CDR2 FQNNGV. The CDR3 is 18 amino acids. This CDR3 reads CASSAKTGGSSYNSPFYF. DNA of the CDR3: TGTGCCAGCAGCGCTAAGACAGGGGGCTCCTCCTATAATTCACCCTTCTACTTT. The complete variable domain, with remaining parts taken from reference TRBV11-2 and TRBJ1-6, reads EAGVAQSPRYKIIEKRQSVAFWCNPISGHATLYWYQQILGQGPKLLIQFQNNGVVDDSQLPKDRFSAERLKGVDSTLKIQPAKLEDSAVYLCASSAKTGGSSYNSPFYFGNGTRLTVT.

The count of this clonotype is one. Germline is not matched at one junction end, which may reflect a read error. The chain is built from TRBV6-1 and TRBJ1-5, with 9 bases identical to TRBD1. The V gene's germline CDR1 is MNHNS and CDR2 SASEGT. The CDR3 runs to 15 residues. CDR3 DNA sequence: TGTGCCAGTAGTGGGGGGGACAGGGTCAATCAGTCCCAGCATTTT. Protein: CASSGGDRVNQSQHF.

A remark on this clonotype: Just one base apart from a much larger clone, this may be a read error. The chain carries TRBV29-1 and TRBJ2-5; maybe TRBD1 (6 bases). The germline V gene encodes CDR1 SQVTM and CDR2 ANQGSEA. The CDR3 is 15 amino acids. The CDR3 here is CTVAPGQLGEETQYF. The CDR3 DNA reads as TGCACCGTTGCACCCGGACAGCTCGGAGAAGAGACCCAGTACTTC. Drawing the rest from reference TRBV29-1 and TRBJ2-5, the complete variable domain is SAVISQKPSRDICQRGTSLTIQCQVDSQVTMMFWYRQQPGQSLTLIATANQGSEATYESGFVIDKFPISRPNLTFSTLTVSNMSPEDSSIYLCTVAPGQLGEETQYFGPGTRLLVL.

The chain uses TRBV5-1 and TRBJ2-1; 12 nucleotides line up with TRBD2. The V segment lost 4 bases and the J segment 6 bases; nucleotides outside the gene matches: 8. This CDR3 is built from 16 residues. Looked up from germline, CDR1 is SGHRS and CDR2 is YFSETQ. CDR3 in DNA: TGCGCCAGCAGCCCGACTAGCGGGAGTATAGGCAATGAGCAGTTCTTC. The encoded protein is CASSPTSGSIGNEQFF. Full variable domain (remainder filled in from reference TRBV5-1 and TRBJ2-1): KAGVTQTPRYLIKTRGQQVTLSCSPISGHRSVSWYQQTPGQGLQFLFEYFSETQRNKGNFPGRFSGRQFSNSRSEMNVSTLELGDSALYLCASSPTSGSIGNEQFFGPGTRLTVL.

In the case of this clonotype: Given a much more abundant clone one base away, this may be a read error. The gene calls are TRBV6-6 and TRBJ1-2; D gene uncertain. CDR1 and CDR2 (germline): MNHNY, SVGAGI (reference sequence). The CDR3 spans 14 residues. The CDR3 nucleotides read TGTGACAGCAGAGGGCAGGAGAGAAACTATGGCTACACCTTC. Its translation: CDSRGQERNYGYTF.

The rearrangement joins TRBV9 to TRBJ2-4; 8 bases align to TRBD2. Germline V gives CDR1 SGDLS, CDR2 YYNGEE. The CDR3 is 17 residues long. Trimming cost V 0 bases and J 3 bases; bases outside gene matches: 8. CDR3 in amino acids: CASSVEAGDIGKNIQYF. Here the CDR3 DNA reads TGTGCCAGCAGCGTAGAAGCGGGAGATATTGGCAAAAACATTCAGTACTTC. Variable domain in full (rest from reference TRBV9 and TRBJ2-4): DSGVTQTPKHLITATGQRVTLRCSPRSGDLSVYWYQQSLDQGLQFLIQYYNGEERAKGNILERFSAQQFPDLHSELNLSSLELGDSALYFCASSVEAGDIGKNIQYFGAGTRLSVL.

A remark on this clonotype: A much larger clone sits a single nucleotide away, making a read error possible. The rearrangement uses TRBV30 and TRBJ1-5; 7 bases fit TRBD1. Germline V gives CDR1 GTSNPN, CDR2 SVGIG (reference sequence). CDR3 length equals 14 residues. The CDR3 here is CVWTRTGSNQPQHF. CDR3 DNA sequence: TGTGTCTGGACGAGGACAGGCAGCAATCAGCCCCAGCATTTT.

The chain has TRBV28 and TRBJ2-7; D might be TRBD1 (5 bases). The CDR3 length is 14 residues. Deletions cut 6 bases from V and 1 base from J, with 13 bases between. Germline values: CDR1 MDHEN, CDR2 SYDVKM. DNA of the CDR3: TGTGCCAGCAGCCGTCAGGGAAATTCCTACGAGCAGTACTTC. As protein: CASSRQGNSYEQYF.

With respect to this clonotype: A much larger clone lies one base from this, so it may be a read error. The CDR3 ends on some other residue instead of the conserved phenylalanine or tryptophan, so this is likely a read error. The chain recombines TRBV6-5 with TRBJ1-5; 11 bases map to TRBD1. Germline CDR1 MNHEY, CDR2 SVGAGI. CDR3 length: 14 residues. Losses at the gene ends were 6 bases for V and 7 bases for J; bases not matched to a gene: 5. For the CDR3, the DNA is TGTGCCAGCAGCGGGACAGGGGGGGAGCAGCCCCAGCATTTA. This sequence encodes CASSGTGGEQPQHL.

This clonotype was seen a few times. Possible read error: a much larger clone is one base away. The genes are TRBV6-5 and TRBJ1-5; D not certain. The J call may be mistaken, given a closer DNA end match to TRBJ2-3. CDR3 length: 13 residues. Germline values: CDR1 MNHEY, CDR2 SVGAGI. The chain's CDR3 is CASSSHFNQPQYF. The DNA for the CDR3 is TGTGCCAGCAGTTCCCACTTCAATCAGCCCCAGTATTTT.

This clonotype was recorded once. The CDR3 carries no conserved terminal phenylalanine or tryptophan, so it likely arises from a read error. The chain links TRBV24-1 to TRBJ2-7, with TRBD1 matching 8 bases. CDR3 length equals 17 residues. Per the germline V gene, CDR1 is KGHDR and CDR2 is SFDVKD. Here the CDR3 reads CATSDSPSGTGAYEQYL. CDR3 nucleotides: TGTGCCACAAGTGACTCTCCCTCCGGGACAGGCGCCTACGAGCAGTACTTA.

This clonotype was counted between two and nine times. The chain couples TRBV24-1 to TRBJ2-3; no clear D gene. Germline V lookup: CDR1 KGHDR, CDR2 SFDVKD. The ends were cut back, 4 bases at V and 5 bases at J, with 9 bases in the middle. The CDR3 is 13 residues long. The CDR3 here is CATSDLTGDTQYF. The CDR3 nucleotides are TGTGCCACCAGTGACCTGACGGGAGATACGCAGTATTTT.

CDR3 sequence reads: CTNSSRTSRYEQYF. The CDR3 nucleotides read TGTACCAACAGCTCCCGGACTAGTCGGTACGAGCAGTACTTC. This chain uses TRBV6-6 with TRBJ2-7; 7 bases agree with TRBD2. Per the germline V gene, CDR1 is MNHNY and CDR2 is SVGAGI (reference sequence). The CDR3 covers 14 residues.

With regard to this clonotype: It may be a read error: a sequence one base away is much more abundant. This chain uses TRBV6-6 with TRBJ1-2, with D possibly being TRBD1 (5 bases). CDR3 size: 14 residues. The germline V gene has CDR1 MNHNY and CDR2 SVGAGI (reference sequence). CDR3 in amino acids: CASSFQGSNYGYIF. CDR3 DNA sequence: TGTGCCAGCAGTTTCCAGGGCAGTAACTATGGCTACATCTTC.

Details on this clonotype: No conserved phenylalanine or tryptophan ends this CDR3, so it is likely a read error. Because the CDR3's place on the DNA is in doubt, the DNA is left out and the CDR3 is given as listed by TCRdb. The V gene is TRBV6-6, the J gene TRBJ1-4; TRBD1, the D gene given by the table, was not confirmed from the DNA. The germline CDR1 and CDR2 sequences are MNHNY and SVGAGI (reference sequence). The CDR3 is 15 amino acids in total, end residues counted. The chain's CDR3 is CDSSPPEPGSEEVFL.

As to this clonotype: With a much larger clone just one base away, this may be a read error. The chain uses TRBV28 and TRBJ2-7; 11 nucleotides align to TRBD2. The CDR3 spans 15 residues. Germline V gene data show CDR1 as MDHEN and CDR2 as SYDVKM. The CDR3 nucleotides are TGTGTCAGCAGTCGGGGGACTAGCGGCTCCTACGAGCAGTACTTC. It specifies CVSSRGTSGSYEQYF.

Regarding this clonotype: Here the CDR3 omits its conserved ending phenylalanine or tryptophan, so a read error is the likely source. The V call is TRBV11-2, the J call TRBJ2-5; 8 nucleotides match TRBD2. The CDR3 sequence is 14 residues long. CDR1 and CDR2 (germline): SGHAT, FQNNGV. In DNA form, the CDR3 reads TGTGCAAGCGGGGGCGAGGCCGTGGGAGAGACCCAGTACTCC. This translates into CASGGEAVGETQYS.

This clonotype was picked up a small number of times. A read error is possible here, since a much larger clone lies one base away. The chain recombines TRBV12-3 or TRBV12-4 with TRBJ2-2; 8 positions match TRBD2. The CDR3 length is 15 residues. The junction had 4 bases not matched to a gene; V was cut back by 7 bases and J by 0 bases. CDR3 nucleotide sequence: TGTGCCAGCACCCTCGGGGGGGCGAACACCGGGGAGCTGTTTTTT. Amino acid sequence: CASTLGGANTGELFF.

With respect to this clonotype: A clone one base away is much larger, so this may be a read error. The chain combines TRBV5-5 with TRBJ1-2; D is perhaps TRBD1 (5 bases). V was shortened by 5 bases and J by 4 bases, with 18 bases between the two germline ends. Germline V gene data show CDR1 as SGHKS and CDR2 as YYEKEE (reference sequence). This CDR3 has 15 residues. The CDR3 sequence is CASSSSRGSCYGYTF. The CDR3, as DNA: TGTGCCAGCAGTAGTTCACGGGGCTCGTGCTATGGCTACACCTTC.

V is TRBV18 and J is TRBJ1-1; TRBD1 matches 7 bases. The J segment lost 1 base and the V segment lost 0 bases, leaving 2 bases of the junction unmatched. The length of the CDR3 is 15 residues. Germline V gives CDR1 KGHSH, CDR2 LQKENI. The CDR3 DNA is TGTGCCAGCTCACCACCGAGGACAGGGAACACTGAAGCTTTCTTT. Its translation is CASSPPRTGNTEAFF.

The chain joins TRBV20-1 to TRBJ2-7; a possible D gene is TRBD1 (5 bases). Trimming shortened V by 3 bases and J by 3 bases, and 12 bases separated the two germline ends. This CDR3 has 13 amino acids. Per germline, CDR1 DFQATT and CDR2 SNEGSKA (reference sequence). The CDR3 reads CSARDIGFYEQYF. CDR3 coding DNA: TGCAGTGCTAGGGACATCGGCTTCTACGAGCAGTACTTC.